The rows below give T cell receptor beta chains drawn from one sample of a study of cytomegalovirus exposure and HLA in healthy donors. The data were produced by immunoSEQ multiplex PCR, yet TCRdb's version contains in-frame clones alone and is incomplete. The sample has more than 110,000 clones, roughly 9.8% seen once. Sequencing was done on a sample of PBMCs. The receptors here all came from a middle-aged man in good health and CMV-seronegative. The CDR3 runs from the conserved cysteine through the conserved F or W. The order of the fields is V gene, D gene, clone size, J gene, CDR3 DNA, CDR3 protein. The D gene is left open where the match is weak. Clone size is shown for a subset of rows, as once, few, many or a class of expanded clone.

TRBV18,TRBD1,.,TRBJ1-2,TGTGCCAGCTCACCAACGACAGGGAACTATGGCTACACCTTC,CASSPTTGNYGYTF
TRBV11-2,.,.,TRBJ2-1,TGTGCCAGCAGCTTTTGGAGGGCCTCCTACAATGAGCAGTTCTTC,CASSFWRASYNEQFF
TRBV5-8,TRBD1,.,TRBJ2-7,TGTGCCAGCAGCTTGGGGCAGGGGGAGAGCTACGAGCAGTACTTC,CASSLGQGESYEQYF
TRBV10-3,.,.,TRBJ2-1,TGTGCCATCAGTGAGTCCGAACAGGGAACCTACAATGAGCAGTTCTTC,CAISESEQGTYNEQFF
TRBV6-5,.,.,TRBJ2-1,TGTGCCAGCAGCCCTCCCGGGGTCGGCTACAATGAGCAGTTCTTC,CASSPPGVGYNEQFF
TRBV5-4,.,.,TRBJ2-7,TGTGCCAGCAGCTCCTTAAATGTAGGTCTAGACGAGCAGTACTTC,CASSSLNVGLDEQYF
TRBV13,TRBD1,few,TRBJ1-3,TGTGCCAGCAGCGCATGGTCGGGGACAGGGGTCGGGAACACCATATATTTT,CASSAWSGTGVGNTIYF
TRBV5-1,TRBD2,few,TRBJ2-5,TGCGCCAGCAGCTTGACTAGCGGGGGGGACCGGGGGGCCCAGTACTTC,CASSLTSGGDRGAQYF
TRBV6-6,.,few,TRBJ2-1,TGTGCCAGCAGTTACCGACGGGACAATGAGCAGTTCTTC,CASSYRRDNEQFF
TRBV2,.,.,TRBJ1-5,TGTGCCAGCAGTGATCCAGGCTATAGCAATCAGCCCCAGCATTTT,CASSDPGYSNQPQHF
TRBV28,TRBD1,.,TRBJ1-5,TGTGCCAGCATAGAACAGGGGGGAGGCCAGCCCCAGCATTTT,CASIEQGGGQPQHF
TRBV4-2,.,.,TRBJ2-5,TGTGCCAGCAGCCAGCGGAAAGGAGCGGACGGACGGCAGGAGACCCAGTACTTC,CASSQRKGADGRQETQYF
TRBV7-9,TRBD1,.,TRBJ2-3,TGTGCCAGCAGCTCCACGACAGGGTCCCGGACAGATACGCAGTATTTT,CASSSTTGSRTDTQYF
TRBV28,.,.,TRBJ1-5,TGTGCCAGCTGCACAAGTAATCAGCCCCAGCATTTT,CASCTSNQPQHF
TRBV5-8,.,.,TRBJ2-3,TGTGCCAGCAGCTTAGAGGAGGTTCGCGCAGATACGCAGTATTTT,CASSLEEVRADTQYF
TRBV5-1,TRBD1,.,TRBJ1-5,TGCGCCAGCAGCCCCGGGACAGGGGAACAGCCCCAGCATTTT,CASSPGTGEQPQHF
TRBV7-9,TRBD1,.,TRBJ2-7,TGTGCCAGCAGCTCAGGACAGGGATCAGTATACGAGCAGTACTTC,CASSSGQGSVYEQYF
TRBV9,TRBD1,once,TRBJ2-7,TGTGCCAGCAGCGTACGTCGACAGGGAGACGAGCAGTACTTC,CASSVRRQGDEQYF
TRBV30,.,few,TRBJ2-2,TGTGCCTGGAGTGTACTCACCGGGGAGCTGTTTTTT,CAWSVLTGELFF
TRBV15,TRBD1,few,TRBJ2-3,TGTGCCACCAGCAGAGGTATAGGACAGGGGGCTGATACGCAGTATTTT,CATSRGIGQGADTQYF
TRBV6-5,TRBD2,few,TRBJ2-7,TGTGCCAGCAGTTCTAGCGGGAGGGCGTCCTACGAGCAGTACTTC,CASSSSGRASYEQYF
TRBV9,.,.,TRBJ2-5,TGTGCCAGCAGCGTAGGGGGCAGGGCGGTAGAGACCCAGTACTTC,CASSVGGRAVETQYF
TRBV6-5,TRBD1,few,TRBJ2-1,TGTGCCAGCAACCCCCCGGGACAGGGGAAAGATGAGCAGTTCTTC,CASNPPGQGKDEQFF
TRBV25-1,.,few,TRBJ2-5,TGTGCCAGCAGTGTACAGGGATTGGAGACCCAGTACTTC,CASSVQGLETQYF
TRBV7-9,.,few,TRBJ1-2,TGTGCCAGCAGCGAACTTATTACTGGTAATGGCTACACCTTC,CASSELITGNGYTF
TRBV29-1,.,.,TRBJ1-1,TGCAGCGCGAGCAGGGGCACCCAGAACACTGAAGCTTTCTTT,CSASRGTQNTEAFF
TRBV5-1,TRBD1,.,TRBJ2-5,TGCGCCAGCAGCTTGATTCCAGGGGGTGAAGAGACCCAGTACTTC,CASSLIPGGEETQYF
TRBV15,TRBD2,once,TRBJ2-3,TGTGCCACCAGCAGATACCCGGGACTAGCGGGGGATGGGGGGGGCACAGATACGCAGTATTTT,CATSRYPGLAGDGGGTDTQYF
TRBV18,TRBD1,.,TRBJ2-5,TGTGCCAGCTCACCGGACAGGGTTGGCGAGACCCAGTACTTC,CASSPDRVGETQYF
TRBV5-1,TRBD1,few,TRBJ2-2,TGCGCCAGCAGCAAGGGACAGGGGGCACTCGGGGAGCTGTTTTTT,CASSKGQGALGELFF
TRBV6-4,TRBD2,.,TRBJ2-3,TGTGCCAGCAGTGACTCAGCGGGAGGATCCACAGATACGCAGTATTTT,CASSDSAGGSTDTQYF
TRBV30,.,few,TRBJ2-7,TGTGCCTGGATCCGGGCAGGGAATTCGGAGCAGTACTTC,CAWIRAGNSEQYF
TRBV5-1,TRBD2,few,TRBJ2-3,TGCGCCAGCAGCCTGACTAGCGGACACACAGATACGCAGTATTTT,CASSLTSGHTDTQYF
TRBV2,TRBD1,.,TRBJ1-2,TGTGCCAGCAGTGAGGCCAGGGGGCCTTTTAACTATGGCTACACCTTC,CASSEARGPFNYGYTF
TRBV5-8,.,few,TRBJ1-5,TGTGCCAGCAGCTTTTACAGGTTCTCCCAGCCCCAGCATTTT,CASSFYRFSQPQHF
TRBV11-2,TRBD1,.,TRBJ2-3,TGTGCCAGCAGCTTACTACCCGGGACAGCCAGCACAGATACGCAGTATTTT,CASSLLPGTASTDTQYF
TRBV7-9,TRBD1,few,TRBJ1-1,TGTGCCAGCAGCGAGGGTTGGAATACAGGGGGGGACACTGAAGCTTTCTTT,CASSEGWNTGGDTEAFF
TRBV30,TRBD1,.,TRBJ1-5,TGTGCCTGGAGTCCGGGACAGGGTGGTCAGCCCCAGCATTTT,CAWSPGQGGQPQHF
TRBV6-1,.,.,TRBJ1-2,TGTGCCAGCAGTCCAACAGGATTCGGTGGCTACACCTTC,CASSPTGFGGYTF
TRBV2,TRBD1,.,TRBJ1-5,TGTGCCAGCAGACCACAGGGGATTCGTCAGCCCCAGCATTTT,CASRPQGIRQPQHF
TRBV6-4,.,few,TRBJ1-5,TGTGCCAGCAGTGTGGGGGGGCCCAATCAGCCCCAGCATTTT,CASSVGGPNQPQHF
TRBV20-1,.,few,TRBJ2-7,TGCAGTGCTAGAGATATCTACGAGCAGTACTTC,CSARDIYEQYF
TRBV28,.,.,TRBJ2-5,TGTGCCAGCAGTCCAAATATACAGGGTGGGGAGACCCAGTACTTC,CASSPNIQGGETQYF
TRBV6-1,TRBD2,few,TRBJ2-3,TGTGCCAGCAGTGACCCGGGACTACCTAGCACAGATACGCAGTATTTT,CASSDPGLPSTDTQYF
TRBV7-9,.,few,TRBJ2-7,TGTGCCAGCAGCTTAGGCGGGAACTACGAGCAGTACTTC,CASSLGGNYEQYF
TRBV14,TRBD2,.,TRBJ2-2,TGTGCCAGCAGCAAATACCCCGGGACTAGCGCCGCGAACACCGGGGAGCTGTTTTTT,CASSKYPGTSAANTGELFF
TRBV7-8,.,.,TRBJ2-1,TGTGCCAGCAGCTCAGGGACATTGCGTGAGCAGTTCTTC,CASSSGTLREQFF
TRBV1,.,.,TRBJ2-1,TGCACCAGCAGCTCCCGGACAGGCTTGAGCTCCTACAATGAGCAGTTCTTC,CTSSSRTGLSSYNEQFF
TRBV30,.,.,TRBJ2-5,TGTGCCTGGAGCCTCCTATTGGAGACCCAGTACTTC,CAWSLLLETQYF
TRBV5-1,.,.,TRBJ1-4,TGCGCCAGCAGCGCGACACCAACTAATGAAAAACTGTTTTTT,CASSATPTNEKLFF
TRBV6-5,TRBD2,.,TRBJ2-7,TGTGCCAGCAGTTACGGCCTAGCGGGAGTAGTCGAGCAGTACTTC,CASSYGLAGVVEQYF
TRBV10-3,TRBD1,few,TRBJ1-1,TGTGCCATCAGTGAGTTACCCCAGGGGGTAGACACTGAAGCTTTCTTT,CAISELPQGVDTEAFF
TRBV25-1,.,.,TRBJ2-5,TGTGCCAGCAGAAATAGCCGTGGGGGCTCGGAGACCCAGTACTTC,CASRNSRGGSETQYF